The clone carrying this TCR beta chain has more than one count but fewer than ten. The table came from immunoSEQ multiplex PCR; TCRdb's copy has only in-frame clones and leaves some out. The sample includes over 55,000 clones, 83% of them seen just once. This entry is derived from a study of blood T cell repertoires in COVID-19. Across the whole study: The origin of the acute and convalescent COVID-19 samples was the United States, Italy and Spain.

Germline V gene sequence: CDR1 ENHRY, CDR2 SYGVKD. The length of the CDR3 is 12 residues. Deletions cut 10 bases from V and 0 bases from J, with 10 bases between. The specimen sequenced was peripheral blood. The rearrangement joins TRBV10-3 to TRBJ2-7, with a tentative D call TRBD1 (6 bases). This sequence was found in a man aged 50 or older with COVID-19, enrolled during active disease. The CDR3 region is CATGQFSYEQYF. DNA for the CDR3: TGTGCCACCGGACAGTTCTCCTACGAGCAGTACTTC.